Shown below are 27 T cell receptor beta chains from a single sample sequenced in a study of cytomegalovirus exposure and HLA in healthy donors. The PCR employed 60 Vbeta primers together with 13 Jbeta primers. Here immunoSEQ multiplex PCR was the method, and the copy in TCRdb shows in-frame clones only, minus some. Among approximately 120,000 clones listed, roughly three quarters were seen once. The material sequenced was PBMCs. The source of these receptors is a young man in good health and CMV-seropositive.

V is TRBV6-5 and J is TRBJ2-2, with 8 positions matching TRBD1. After removal of 6 bases from V and 7 bases from J, the junction contained 4 bases not matched to a gene. The CDR3 has 13 residues. Germline assignment: CDR1 MNHEY and CDR2 SVGAGI. CDR3 sequence: CASRQGANGELFF. The CDR3 nucleotides read TGTGCCAGCAGGCAGGGGGCGAACGGGGAGCTGTTTTTT.

In DNA, the CDR3 is TGTGCCAGCAGAGGGACTAGCGGGTTCTCCTACGAGCAGTACTTC. Translated: CASRGTSGFSYEQYF. This sequence joins TRBV27 and TRBJ2-7, with 12 bases lining up with TRBD2. V shed 6 bases, J shed 0 bases, and the junction held 3 bases outside the gene matches. Germline V gene sequence: CDR1 MNHEY, CDR2 SMNVEV (reference sequence). The CDR3 has 15 amino acids.

The genes are TRBV29-1 and TRBJ2-7; D may be TRBD2 (5 bases). Trimming removed 4 bases from V and 2 bases from J, with 15 bases in between. The germline V gene encodes CDR1 SQVTM and CDR2 ANQGSEA. The CDR3 extends over 14 amino acids. The CDR3, as DNA: TGCAGCGTTGTACCTAGCTCCAACCCCTACGAGCAGTACTTC. Translating it yields CSVVPSSNPYEQYF.

This clone was observed once. The rearrangement uses TRBV7-2 and TRBJ2-1; D unresolved. Germline V gives CDR1 SGHTA, CDR2 FQGNSA. The CDR3 runs to 12 residues. The germline V and J ends were trimmed by 5 bases and 7 bases, with 9 bases remaining between them. CDR3 nucleotides: TGTGCCAGCAGCCCTGACTCAAATGAGCAGTTCTTC. Translating gives CASSPDSNEQFF.

The V gene is TRBV6-1, the J gene TRBJ2-3, with a weak D call TRBD2 (5 bases). V lost 2 bases to trimming and J lost 0 bases, with 6 bases between them. CDR1 and CDR2 (germline): MNHNS, SASEGT. The CDR3 runs 14 residues. The chain's CDR3 is CASSELASTDTQYF. CDR3 coding DNA: TGTGCCAGCAGTGAACTAGCAAGCACAGATACGCAGTATTTT.

The CDR3 nucleotides are TGTGCCAGCGTAGGTCCGCAACTCAGGGGCTACACCTTC. It specifies CASVGPQLRGYTF. V usage is TRBV6-6 and J usage is TRBJ1-2, with unresolved D. Germline CDR1 MNHNY, CDR2 SVGAGI (reference sequence). V was cut by 8 bases and J by 8 bases, with 18 bases left in between. This CDR3 is 13 amino acids long.

A few counts support this clone. The chain carries TRBV30 and TRBJ1-1; tentatively, D is TRBD1 (6 bases). CDR1 GTSNPN and CDR2 SVGIG come from the germline V gene (reference sequence). V dropped 1 base and J dropped 5 bases, with 17 bases sitting between them. CDR3 size: 15 residues. CDR3: CAWSGPGGVGTEAFF. CDR3 nucleotide sequence: TGTGCCTGGAGTGGGCCGGGGGGCGTTGGGACTGAAGCTTTCTTT.

The V call is TRBV27, the J call TRBJ2-7, with D perhaps matching TRBD1 (6 bases). Germline CDR1 MNHEY, CDR2 SMNVEV (reference sequence). CDR3 length equals 14 residues. Trimming shortened V by 6 bases and J by 3 bases, and 15 bases separated the two germline ends. CDR3 in amino acids: CASRPGTNFYEQYF. Here the CDR3 DNA reads TGTGCCAGCAGACCCGGGACAAACTTCTACGAGCAGTACTTC.

The J gene is TRBJ1-2, the V gene TRBV6-5; D perhaps matches TRBD1 (6 bases). Germline CDR1 is MNHEY and CDR2 is SVGAGI. The V end lost 6 bases, the J end lost 8 bases, and 10 bases lay between the germline ends. CDR3 length: 11 residues. The CDR3 region has the DNA TGTGCCAGCAGCGGACAGAAGGGCTACACCTTC. Protein sequence: CASSGQKGYTF.

The chain combines TRBV6-5 with TRBJ1-3, with 8 bases lining up with TRBD1. CDR1 MNHEY and CDR2 SVGAGI come from the germline V gene. Unmatched junction bases numbered 3, after V lost 5 bases and J lost 6 bases. CDR3 length: 13 residues. DNA of the CDR3: TGTGCCAGCAGTAAGACAGGGGCAAACACCATATATTTT. It yields the protein CASSKTGANTIYF.

The chain has TRBV30 and TRBJ2-1; a possible D gene is TRBD2 (5 bases). Trimming pared 3 bases from V and 1 base from J, leaving 10 bases between. This CDR3 is 14 amino acids long. The germline V gene encodes CDR1 GTSNPN and CDR2 SVGIG (reference sequence). CDR3 DNA: TGTGCCTGGAGCCCACTAGGGTCCTACAATGAGCAGTTCTTC. Its protein product is CAWSPLGSYNEQFF.

This clone appeared a few times. This chain connects TRBV10-1 to TRBJ1-1, with TRBD1 identical over 8 bases. Germline V CDR1 and CDR2: WNHNN, SYGVQD (reference sequence). The CDR3 loop spans 13 amino acids. Trimming took 6 bases from V and 1 from J; bases not matched to a gene: 1. The DNA of the CDR3 is TGCGCCAGCAGACAGGGGGGGAACACTGAAGCTTTCTTT. It codes for CASRQGGNTEAFF.

This clone has only a few counts. This rearrangement joins TRBV28 to TRBJ2-4; 7 bases line up with TRBD1. The CDR3 covers 14 residues. From germline, CDR1 is MDHEN and CDR2 SYDVKM. V dropped 6 bases and J dropped 4; count of bases not matched to a gene: 6. This chain's CDR3 is CASSEGQTKNIQYF. The CDR3 DNA follows: TGTGCCAGCAGCGAGGGACAGACTAAAAACATTCAGTACTTC. Based on the CDR3 plus reference TRBV28 and TRBJ2-4, the full variable domain is DVKVTQSSRYLVKRTGEKVFLECVQDMDHENMFWYRQDPGLGLRLIYFSYDVKMKEKGDIPEGYSVSREKKERFSLILESASTNQTSMYLCASSEGQTKNIQYFGAGTRLSVL.

The chain recombines TRBV30 with TRBJ2-7, with TRBD2 matching over 13 bases. Per germline, CDR1 GTSNPN and CDR2 SVGIG (reference sequence). V was clipped by 2 bases and J by 1 base; unmatched bases: 8. The CDR3 contains 17 residues. The DNA of the CDR3 is TGTGCCTGGAGTTACGGGACTAGCGGGATAAAGTCCTACGAGCAGTACTTC. Translated: CAWSYGTSGIKSYEQYF. The complete variable domain, with remaining parts taken from reference TRBV30 and TRBJ2-7, reads SQTIHQWPATLVQPVGSPLSLECTVEGTSNPNLYWYRQAAGRGLQLLFYSVGIGQISSEVPQNLSASRPQDRQFILSSKKLLLSDSGFYLCAWSYGTSGIKSYEQYFGPGTRLTVT.

This clone was picked up a small number of times. The chain links TRBV11-2 to TRBJ2-7; TRBD1 aligns across 8 bases. Germline-derived CDR1 and CDR2 are SGHAT and FQNNGV. This CDR3 comprises 17 residues. J was trimmed by 3 bases and V by 5 bases; bases with no gene match: 15. The CDR3 DNA sequence: TGTGCCAGCAGCCCAAGACCTGAGACAGGGGCAGACTACGAGCAGTACTTC. Translation: CASSPRPETGADYEQYF.

This rearrangement joins TRBV19 to TRBJ2-1; D perhaps matches TRBD2 (5 bases). The CDR3 has 15 residues. Per the germline V gene, CDR1 is LNHDA and CDR2 is SQIVND (reference sequence). Between the trimmed V and J ends, which lost 0 bases and 10 bases, there was a span of 16 bases. CDR3 coding DNA: TGTGCCAGTAGTATAGAAGCGGACCCCGCGTGGGAGCAGTTCTTC. Its protein product is CASSIEADPAWEQFF.

The chain has TRBV19 and TRBJ1-5; TRBD1 might be the D (6 bases). Germline CDR1 LNHDA, CDR2 SQIVND (reference sequence). This CDR3 has 15 amino acids. The ends were cut back, 1 base at V and 6 bases at J, with 13 bases in the middle. CDR3 DNA: TGTGCCAGTAGTATAGGAGTACAGGGTTCTCAGCCCCAGCATTTT. Translated, it gives CASSIGVQGSQPQHF.

This clone occurred a few times. This chain uses TRBV10-1 with TRBJ2-1; the D gene is possibly TRBD1 (6 bases). Between the trimmed V and J ends, which lost 6 bases and 3 bases, there was a span of 15 bases. Germline V gene sequence: CDR1 WNHNN, CDR2 SYGVQD (reference sequence). The CDR3 has 15 residues. For the CDR3, the DNA is TGCGCCAGCAGCGCCTGGACAGACCTCTACAATGAGCAGTTCTTC. This encodes CASSAWTDLYNEQFF.

V is TRBV4-3 and J is TRBJ2-5, with D maybe TRBD2 (7 bases). V shed 4 bases and J shed 1 base, with 13 bases lying between them. The CDR3 contains 15 residues. CDR1 is LGHNA, CDR2 YSLEER, per germline. The CDR3 DNA is TGCGCCAGCAGCCGCAGCGGGACACCCCAAGAGACCCAGTACTTC. Translation: CASSRSGTPQETQYF.

The sample holds a few counts of this clone. The J gene is TRBJ2-7, the V gene TRBV9; 7 nucleotides agree with TRBD2. The junction had 7 bases not matched to a gene; V was cut back by 1 base and J by 6 bases. Germline V gene sequence: CDR1 SGDLS, CDR2 YYNGEE. This CDR3 region has 14 residues. The CDR3 region is CASSVLRTGGEQYF. CDR3 nucleotide sequence: TGTGCCAGCAGCGTACTGAGAACGGGAGGCGAGCAGTACTTC. Full variable domain (outside the CDR3, taken from reference TRBV9 and TRBJ2-7): DSGVTQTPKHLITATGQRVTLRCSPRSGDLSVYWYQQSLDQGLQFLIQYYNGEERAKGNILERFSAQQFPDLHSELNLSSLELGDSALYFCASSVLRTGGEQYFGPGTRLTVT.

J is TRBJ2-7 and V is TRBV19, with D possibly matching TRBD1 (5 bases). The CDR3 extends over 12 amino acids. The germline CDR1 and CDR2 sequences are LNHDA and SQIVND (reference sequence). The V gene lost 5 bases and the J gene lost 6 bases, with 11 bases spanning the gap. The CDR3 reads CASSPPQGEQYF. CDR3 DNA sequence: TGTGCCAGTAGTCCCCCTCAGGGCGAGCAGTACTTC.

The J gene is TRBJ1-2, the V gene TRBV29-1; 7 nucleotides agree with TRBD1. V lost 2 bases and J lost 6; bases outside the gene matches: 15. Germline V gene data show CDR1 as SQVTM and CDR2 as ANQGSEA. This CDR3 region has 16 residues. CDR3: CSVERAGGGFWDGYTF. CDR3 sequence (DNA): TGCAGCGTTGAAAGGGCAGGGGGAGGATTTTGGGATGGCTACACCTTC.

The chain is built from TRBV30 and TRBJ2-1, with a weak D call TRBD1 (5 bases). The CDR3 covers 15 residues. CDR1 is GTSNPN, CDR2 SVGIG, per germline (reference sequence). V shed 4 bases and J shed 4 bases, with 17 bases lying between them. Here the CDR3 DNA reads TGTGCCTGGAAGGTCCCCCTGGACAATTACAATGAGCAGTTCTTC. It specifies CAWKVPLDNYNEQFF.

The chain employs TRBV7-9 and TRBJ2-7, with D tentatively TRBD1 (6 bases). CDR1 and CDR2 (germline): SEHNR, FQNEAQ (reference sequence). The germline V and J ends were trimmed by 5 bases and 2 bases, with 16 bases remaining between them. CDR3 length equals 15 residues. The CDR3 loop is CASSQWTEGTYEQYF. The CDR3 DNA is TGTGCCAGCAGCCAGTGGACAGAAGGTACCTACGAGCAGTACTTC.

This chain links TRBV5-4 with TRBJ1-3; 7 nucleotides agree with TRBD1. The CDR3 sequence is 14 residues long. CDR1 is SGHNT, CDR2 YYREEE, per germline (reference sequence). J was trimmed by 4 bases and V by 3 bases; bases with no gene match: 4. CDR3 region: CASSSTGRGNTIYF. The CDR3 nucleotides are TGTGCCAGCAGCTCGACAGGGCGGGGAAACACCATATATTTT.

This clone was seen more than once but under ten times. This chain connects TRBV11-3 to TRBJ2-1, with D possibly being TRBD1 (8 bases). Trimming shortened V by 0 bases and J by 12 bases, and 24 bases separated the two germline ends. Germline V gene sequence: CDR1 SGHNT, CDR2 YENEEA. The CDR3 sequence is 17 residues long. CDR3 region: CASSLDRGTGGARTQFF. CDR3 nucleotides: TGTGCCAGCAGCTTAGATCGAGGAACAGGGGGGGCCCGAACGCAGTTCTTC.

The V call is TRBV9, the J call TRBJ1-5; D is unresolved. From germline, CDR1 is SGDLS and CDR2 YYNGEE. V was clipped by 0 bases and J by 11 bases, with 15 bases between them. There are 14 residues in the CDR3. CDR3: CASSVEDDPGAQHF. The CDR3 DNA sequence: TGTGCCAGCAGCGTAGAGGATGACCCCGGGGCCCAGCATTTT.